Shown below are 20 T cell receptor beta chains from a single sample sequenced in a study of cytomegalovirus exposure and HLA in healthy donors. The repertoire was sequenced with immunoSEQ multiplex PCR; TCRdb's copy has only in-frame clones and lacks some. The sample comprises roughly 130,000 clones, roughly 89% of which are singletons, and 9% rests with the top ten. Sample: PBMCs. The receptors derive from a woman under 30 in good health and CMV-seropositive.

The CDR3 sequence: CASSRAGTGPYEQYF. The CDR3 DNA follows: TGTGCCAGCAGCCGAGCCGGGACAGGGCCCTACGAGCAGTACTTC. The rearrangement uses TRBV7-7 and TRBJ2-7, with TRBD1 matching over 9 bases. Germline trimming cut 5 bases from V and 2 bases from J; bases unmatched to any gene: 7. This CDR3 has 15 amino acids. CDR1 and CDR2 from the germline V gene are SSHAT and FNYEAQ (reference sequence).

The chain links TRBV5-1 to TRBJ1-2; 10 nucleotides agree with TRBD1. The CDR3 runs 14 residues. V dropped 5 bases and J dropped 6; count of bases not matched to a gene: 7. The germline CDR1 and CDR2 sequences are SGHRS and YFSETQ. In DNA form, the CDR3 reads TGCGCCAGCAGTCAGACAGGGGGCTTGGATGGCTACACCTTC. It specifies CASSQTGGLDGYTF.

The table lists this clone with a count of one. The chain has TRBV27 and TRBJ2-6, with TRBD1 as a possible D gene (5 bases). Germline assignment: CDR1 MNHEY and CDR2 SMNVEV (reference sequence). This CDR3 is built from 16 residues. The V end was cut by 6 bases, the J end by 0 bases, with 12 bases between. CDR3 in amino acids: CASSQNRRSGANVLTF. Written as DNA, the CDR3 is TGTGCCAGCAGCCAAAACAGGCGCTCTGGGGCCAACGTCCTGACTTTC.

The gene calls are TRBV19 and TRBJ1-3; D is uncertain. The CDR3 has 17 residues. V shed 4 bases and J shed 0 bases, with 16 bases lying between them. The germline V gene has CDR1 LNHDA and CDR2 SQIVND (reference sequence). The CDR3 DNA sequence: TGTGCCAGTAGTAGAGGTGGAAGCTCTCGCTCTGGAAACACCATATATTTT. Residues: CASSRGGSSRSGNTIYF.

The chain combines TRBV6-1 with TRBJ2-7; D gene unclear. This CDR3 is built from 16 residues. Trimming stripped 1 base from V and 4 bases from J, with 17 bases between. CDR1 and CDR2 from the germline V gene are MNHNS and SASEGT. CDR3 in amino acids: CASSEEEGRILYEQYF. The CDR3 bases are TGTGCCAGCAGTGAAGAAGAAGGCAGGATCTTGTACGAGCAGTACTTC.

The CDR3 sequence is CASSVGQGTYNEQFF. The CDR3 DNA sequence: TGTGCCAGCAGCGTAGGACAGGGGACGTACAATGAGCAGTTCTTC. The chain uses TRBV9 and TRBJ2-1, with 8 bases identical to TRBD1. The CDR3 contains 15 residues. Looked up from germline, CDR1 is SGDLS and CDR2 is YYNGEE. V shed 0 bases, J shed 4 bases, and the junction held 3 bases outside the gene matches.

CDR3 DNA sequence: TGTGCCATCCAAGCACCGGCGGGGGGACTATACGAGCAGTACTTC. Its protein is CAIQAPAGGLYEQYF. This chain links TRBV10-3 with TRBJ2-7; 8 bases align to TRBD2. The V gene end was trimmed by 8 bases and the J gene end by 4 bases; junction bases not matched to a gene: 13. The CDR3 covers 15 residues. Germline CDR1 reads ENHRY; CDR2 reads SYGVKD.

The rearrangement links TRBV6-5 to TRBJ2-2; TRBD1 is a possible D gene (7 bases). CDR3 length: 15 amino acids. V lost 6 bases and J 4 bases, leaving 15 bases between the germline ends. CDR1 and CDR2 from the germline V gene are MNHEY and SVGAGI. CDR3 DNA sequence: TGTGCCAGCAGGGTGAACAGGGGAGGCACCGGGGAGCTGTTTTTT. Translation gives CASRVNRGGTGELFF.

The V call is TRBV9, the J call TRBJ2-7; 8 positions match TRBD2. CDR1 is SGDLS, CDR2 YYNGEE, per germline. CDR3 size: 15 residues. The trim removed 0 bases at V and 6 bases at J, leaving 8 bases unmatched. This CDR3 is CASSVASAGAVEQYF. CDR3 DNA: TGTGCCAGCAGCGTAGCCTCAGCGGGGGCCGTCGAGCAGTACTTC. Full variable domain (outside the CDR3, taken from reference TRBV9 and TRBJ2-7): DSGVTQTPKHLITATGQRVTLRCSPRSGDLSVYWYQQSLDQGLQFLIQYYNGEERAKGNILERFSAQQFPDLHSELNLSSLELGDSALYFCASSVASAGAVEQYFGPGTRLTVT.

A remark on this clone: Other nucleotide sequences from this sample produce the same CDR3. The rearrangement uses TRBV6-1 and TRBJ2-5; 12 nucleotides match TRBD2. Germline V gene data show CDR1 as MNHNS and CDR2 as SASEGT. This CDR3 contains 15 residues. The ends lost 4 bases at V and 2 bases at J; junction bases unmatched: 2. The CDR3 region has the DNA TGTGCCAGCAGTGGGCTAGCGGGGGGGCAAGAGACCCAGTACTTC. It specifies CASSGLAGGQETQYF.

The V and J genes are TRBV5-5 and TRBJ1-4; the D gene is possibly TRBD1 (6 bases). The length of the CDR3 is 15 residues. V shed 3 bases and J shed 5 bases, with 14 bases lying between them. Germline lookup yields CDR1 SGHKS and CDR2 YYEKEE (reference sequence). CDR3 residues: CASSSPGAGNEKLFF. CDR3 coding DNA: TGTGCCAGCAGCTCCCCAGGGGCCGGGAATGAAAAACTGTTTTTT.

V is TRBV5-4 and J is TRBJ2-5; the D gene is possibly TRBD2 (6 bases). Germline V gene sequence: CDR1 SGHNT, CDR2 YYREEE (reference sequence). V gave up 3 bases and J gave up 1 base, with 10 bases separating them. CDR3 size: 14 residues. The CDR3 sequence: CASSYTGSQETQYF. The CDR3 DNA sequence: TGTGCCAGCAGCTATACCGGGAGCCAAGAGACCCAGTACTTC.

The V gene is TRBV7-9, the J gene TRBJ2-5; D unclear. The CDR3 covers 15 residues. The germline gives CDR1 SEHNR, CDR2 FQNEAQ (reference sequence). Trimming pared 3 bases from V and 2 bases from J, leaving 13 bases between. The CDR3 loop reads CASSFGLKIQETQYF. The CDR3 nucleotides are TGTGCCAGCAGCTTCGGGTTAAAAATTCAAGAGACCCAGTACTTC.

This chain connects TRBV9 to TRBJ2-3; no clear D. V lost 2 bases to trimming and J lost 1 base, with 8 bases between them. Looked up from germline, CDR1 is SGDLS and CDR2 is YYNGEE. This CDR3 comprises 14 residues. CDR3 protein: CASSVHRGTDTQYF. The CDR3 DNA is TGTGCCAGCAGCGTCCATCGGGGCACAGATACGCAGTATTTT. The full variable domain, in which reference TRBV9 and TRBJ2-3 provide the parts outside the CDR3, is DSGVTQTPKHLITATGQRVTLRCSPRSGDLSVYWYQQSLDQGLQFLIQYYNGEERAKGNILERFSAQQFPDLHSELNLSSLELGDSALYFCASSVHRGTDTQYFGPGTRLTVL.

The rearrangement uses TRBV7-9 and TRBJ2-7; 7 positions match TRBD1. CDR1 SEHNR and CDR2 FQNEAQ come from the germline V gene (reference sequence). The V gene end was trimmed by 5 bases and the J gene end by 2 bases; junction bases not matched to a gene: 6. CDR3 length equals 14 residues. CDR3 bases: TGTGCCAGCAGCCATGGGGACAGTGCCTACGAGCAGTACTTC. It codes for CASSHGDSAYEQYF.

This chain uses TRBV9 with TRBJ2-3; 10 bases map to TRBD2. The germline CDR1 and CDR2 sequences are SGDLS and YYNGEE. The CDR3 is 16 amino acids. After removal of 4 bases from V and 5 bases from J, the junction contained 10 bases not matched to a gene. The CDR3 sequence is CASSPPAGGQVDTQYF. For the CDR3, the DNA is TGTGCCAGCAGCCCTCCAGCGGGGGGGCAGGTAGATACGCAGTATTTT.

J is TRBJ2-7 and V is TRBV5-8, with 9 bases fitting TRBD1. This CDR3 is built from 14 residues. V shed 0 bases and J 6 bases; nucleotides not matched to a gene: 4. The V gene's germline CDR1 is SGHTS and CDR2 YDEGEE. The DNA of the CDR3 is TGTGCCAGCAGCTTGGGACAGGGGGTCCTCGAGCAGTACTTC. It codes for CASSLGQGVLEQYF.

The chain has TRBV11-2 and TRBJ1-4; D is ambiguous. There are 15 residues in the CDR3. V gave up 8 bases and J gave up 0 bases, with 13 bases separating them. Germline V gene lookup returns CDR1 SGHAT and CDR2 FQNNGV. DNA for the CDR3: TGTGCCAGCTCTAAGGCCCGGGCAACTAATGAAAAACTGTTTTTT. Protein product: CASSKARATNEKLFF.

The rearrangement joins TRBV9 to TRBJ2-7; 9 nucleotides line up with TRBD1. J lost 7 bases, V lost 4 bases, and 12 bases had no gene match. The length of the CDR3 is 15 residues. Germline assignment: CDR1 SGDLS and CDR2 YYNGEE. CDR3 residues: CASSPHPGQGIEQYF. CDR3 coding DNA: TGTGCCAGCAGCCCACATCCGGGACAGGGTATAGAGCAGTACTTC.

This clone was seen at least ten times. The V and J genes are TRBV7-8 and TRBJ1-1; D is ambiguous. CDR3 size: 13 residues. V lost 4 bases and J 1 base, leaving 7 bases between the germline ends. Germline lookup yields CDR1 SGHVS and CDR2 FQNEAQ. The CDR3: CASSWAPNTEAFF. The CDR3 coding sequence is TGTGCCAGCAGCTGGGCACCGAACACTGAAGCTTTCTTT.